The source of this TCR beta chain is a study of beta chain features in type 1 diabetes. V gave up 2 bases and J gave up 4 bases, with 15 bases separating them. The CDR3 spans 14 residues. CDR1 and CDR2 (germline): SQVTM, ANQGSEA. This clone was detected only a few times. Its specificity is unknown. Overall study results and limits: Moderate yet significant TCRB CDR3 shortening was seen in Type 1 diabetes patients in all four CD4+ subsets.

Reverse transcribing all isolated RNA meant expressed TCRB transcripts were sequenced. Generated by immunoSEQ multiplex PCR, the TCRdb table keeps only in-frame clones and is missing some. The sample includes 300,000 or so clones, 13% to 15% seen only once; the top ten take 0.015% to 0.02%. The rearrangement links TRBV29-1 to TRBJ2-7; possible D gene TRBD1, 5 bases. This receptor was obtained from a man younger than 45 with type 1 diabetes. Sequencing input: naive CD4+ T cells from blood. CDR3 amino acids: CSVEFDSIRYEQYF. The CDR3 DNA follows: TGCAGCGTTGAATTCGACAGTATACGATACGAGCAGTACTTC.